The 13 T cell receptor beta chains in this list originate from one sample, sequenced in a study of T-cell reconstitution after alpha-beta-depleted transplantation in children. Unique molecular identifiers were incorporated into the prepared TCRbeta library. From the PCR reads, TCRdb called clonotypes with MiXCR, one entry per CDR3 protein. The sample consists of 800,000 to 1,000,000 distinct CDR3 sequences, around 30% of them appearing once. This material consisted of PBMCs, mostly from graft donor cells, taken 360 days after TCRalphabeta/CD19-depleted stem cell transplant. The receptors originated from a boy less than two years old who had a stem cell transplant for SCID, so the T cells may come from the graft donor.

The CDR3 is CASSWIVNTEAFF. Here the CDR3 DNA reads TGTGCCAGCAGCTGGATCGTGAACACTGAAGCTTTCTTT. V is TRBV7-2 and J is TRBJ1-1; D is unresolved. Germline assignment: CDR1 SGHTA and CDR2 FQGNSA. CDR3 length equals 13 residues. The V end was cut by 4 bases, the J end by 0 bases, with 6 bases between.

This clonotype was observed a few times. The CDR3 here is CASSAGIRLETQYF. The DNA for the CDR3 is TGTGCCAGCAGTGCAGGGATTAGGTTGGAGACCCAGTACTTC. The chain has TRBV28 and TRBJ2-5, with D tentatively TRBD1 (5 bases). The CDR3 is 14 amino acids. CDR1 is MDHEN and CDR2 is SYDVKM in the germline V gene. Trimming removed 5 bases from V and 5 bases from J, with 15 bases in between.

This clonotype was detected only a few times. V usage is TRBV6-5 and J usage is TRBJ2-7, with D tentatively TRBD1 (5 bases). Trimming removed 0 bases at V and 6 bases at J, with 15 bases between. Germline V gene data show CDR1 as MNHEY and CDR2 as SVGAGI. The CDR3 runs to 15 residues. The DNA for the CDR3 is TGTGCCAGCAGTTACTCGGGGCGCCCTGGGCTCGAGCAGTACTTC. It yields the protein CASSYSGRPGLEQYF.

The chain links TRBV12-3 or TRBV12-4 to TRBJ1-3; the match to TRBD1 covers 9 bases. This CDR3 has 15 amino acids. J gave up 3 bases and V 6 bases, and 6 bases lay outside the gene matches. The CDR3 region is CASSGGTGIGNTIYF. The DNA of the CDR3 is TGTGCCAGCAGCGGCGGGACAGGGATTGGAAACACCATATATTTT.

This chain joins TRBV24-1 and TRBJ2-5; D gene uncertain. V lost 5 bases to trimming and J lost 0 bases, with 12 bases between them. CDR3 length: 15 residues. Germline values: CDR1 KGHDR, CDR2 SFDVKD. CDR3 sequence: CATSASTEYQETQYF. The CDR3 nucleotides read TGTGCCACCAGTGCCTCGACCGAGTACCAAGAGACCCAGTACTTC.

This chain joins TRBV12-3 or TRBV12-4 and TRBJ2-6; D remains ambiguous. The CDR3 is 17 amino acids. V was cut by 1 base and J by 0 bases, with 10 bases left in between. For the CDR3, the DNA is TGTGCCAGCAGTTTAGATTTACTGCACTCTGGGGCCAACGTCCTGACTTTC. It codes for CASSLDLLHSGANVLTF.

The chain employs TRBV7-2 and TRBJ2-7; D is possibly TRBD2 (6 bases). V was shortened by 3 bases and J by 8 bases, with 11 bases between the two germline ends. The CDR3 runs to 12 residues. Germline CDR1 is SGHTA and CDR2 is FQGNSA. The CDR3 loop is CASSLDYLKQYF. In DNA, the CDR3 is TGTGCCAGCAGCTTGGACTACCTCAAGCAGTACTTC.

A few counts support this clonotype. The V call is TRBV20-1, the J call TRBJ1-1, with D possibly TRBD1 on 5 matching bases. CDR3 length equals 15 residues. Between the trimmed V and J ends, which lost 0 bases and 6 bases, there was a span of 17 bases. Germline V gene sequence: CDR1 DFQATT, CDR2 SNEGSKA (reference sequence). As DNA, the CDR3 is TGCAGTGCTAGAGATACCACAGGCGGAGGGTCTGAAGCTTTCTTT. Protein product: CSARDTTGGGSEAFF.

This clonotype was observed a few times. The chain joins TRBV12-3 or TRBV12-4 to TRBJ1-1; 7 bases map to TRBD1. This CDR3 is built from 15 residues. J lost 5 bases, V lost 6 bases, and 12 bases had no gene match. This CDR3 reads CASSPDRAKRTEAFF. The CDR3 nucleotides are TGTGCCAGCAGCCCAGACAGGGCTAAGAGGACTGAAGCTTTCTTT.

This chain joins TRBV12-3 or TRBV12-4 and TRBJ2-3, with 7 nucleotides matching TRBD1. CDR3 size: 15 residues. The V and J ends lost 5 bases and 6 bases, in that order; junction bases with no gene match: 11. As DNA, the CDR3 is TGTGCCAGCAGTCTTACGACAGGGCATCCGGATACGCAGTATTTT. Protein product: CASSLTTGHPDTQYF.

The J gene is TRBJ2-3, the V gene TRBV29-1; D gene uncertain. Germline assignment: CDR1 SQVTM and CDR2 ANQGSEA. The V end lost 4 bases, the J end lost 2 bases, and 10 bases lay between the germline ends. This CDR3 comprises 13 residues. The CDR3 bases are TGCAGCGTTGGGGTGGCAAACACAGATACGCAGTATTTT. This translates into CSVGVANTDTQYF.

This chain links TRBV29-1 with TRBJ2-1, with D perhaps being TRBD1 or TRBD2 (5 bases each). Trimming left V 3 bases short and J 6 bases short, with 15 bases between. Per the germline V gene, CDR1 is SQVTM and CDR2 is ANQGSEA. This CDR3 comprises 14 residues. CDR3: CSVDVQGRRNEQFF. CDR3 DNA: TGCAGCGTTGATGTGCAGGGACGGCGCAATGAGCAGTTCTTC.

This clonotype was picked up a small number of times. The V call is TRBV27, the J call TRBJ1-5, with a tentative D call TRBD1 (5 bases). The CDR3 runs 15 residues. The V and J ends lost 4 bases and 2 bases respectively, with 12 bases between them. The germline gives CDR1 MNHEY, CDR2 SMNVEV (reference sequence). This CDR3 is CASSSLGGGNQPQHF. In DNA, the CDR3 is TGTGCCAGCAGTTCGTTGGGGGGAGGCAATCAGCCCCAGCATTTT.